This T cell receptor (beta chain) was captured in a study of lymphopenia after photon versus proton radiotherapy. The study's findings and limits: Proton therapy kept repertoires fairly stable, unlike photons, which gained effector/memory cells. Authors raise, but do not show, better survival with proton therapy. Larger post-nadir TCR diversity loss correlated inversely with survival in deceased patients.

Only in-frame clones appear in the TCRdb table, and some are missing; sequencing was by immunoSEQ multiplex PCR. Of roughly 29,000 clones in the sample, roughly 90% were seen once. This clone was seen a single time. Its antigen remains unidentified. The TCR comes from a woman aged 55-69 years with cholangiocarcinoma. Some clones in this sample may be carry-over from other donors' samples. Specimen: peripheral blood, collected from a patient treated with proton-based radiotherapy.

For the CDR3, the DNA is TGTGCCAGCAGCCGCGTGGGCAAAAACATTCAGTACTTC. Translation: CASSRVGKNIQYF. V gene TRBV7-9 combines with J gene TRBJ2-4, with unresolved D. The CDR3 sequence is 13 residues long. V shed 5 bases and J shed 3 bases, with 8 bases lying between them. The germline gives CDR1 SEHNR, CDR2 FQNEAQ (reference sequence).